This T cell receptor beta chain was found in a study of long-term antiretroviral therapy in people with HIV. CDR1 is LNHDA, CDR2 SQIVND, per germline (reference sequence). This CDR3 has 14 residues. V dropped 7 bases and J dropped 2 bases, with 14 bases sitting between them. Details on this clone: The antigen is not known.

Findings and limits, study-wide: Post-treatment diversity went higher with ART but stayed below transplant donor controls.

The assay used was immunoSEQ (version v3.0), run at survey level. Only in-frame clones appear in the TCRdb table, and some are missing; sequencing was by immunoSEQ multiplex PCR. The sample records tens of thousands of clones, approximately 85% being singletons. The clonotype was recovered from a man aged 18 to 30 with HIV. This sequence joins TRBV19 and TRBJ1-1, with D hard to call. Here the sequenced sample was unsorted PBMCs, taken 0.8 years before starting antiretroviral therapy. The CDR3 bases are TGTGCCAGTACGTCCGGGCCCACAAACACTGAAGCTTTCTTT. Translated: CASTSGPTNTEAFF. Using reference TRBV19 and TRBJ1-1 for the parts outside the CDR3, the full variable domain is DGGITQSPKYLFRKEGQNVTLSCEQNLNHDAMYWYRQDPGQGLRLIYYSQIVNDFQKGDIAEGYSVSREKKESFPLTVTSAQKNPTAFYLCASTSGPTNTEAFFGQGTRLTVV.